Each of the 17 T cell receptor beta chains below was sequenced from the same sample in a study of CD8+ T cells in alopecia areata (dated by TCRdb to between 2017 and 2018). The library was prepared using the immunoSEQ multiplex PCR assay. RNA was extracted from all samples and reverse transcribed into cDNA as template for TCR sequencing. TCRdb carries this immuneACCESS record with in-frame sequences only. Its versions omit some clonotypes, under half of them owing to an unresolved V gene in the studies checked, with the rest unexplained. The sample records fewer than 350,000 clones, roughly 50% of which are singletons. Together, the top ten hold under 2% of the sample. The sample's time point label, decoded: about 25 weeks on oral tofacitinib. In the paper's terms, the treatment or condition label means: oral pan-JAK inhibitor, 5-10 mg twice daily. Sequencing was performed on CD4+ T cells sorted from blood, taken at week 24, from a patient treated with tofacitinib. The receptors originated from a human donor with alopecia areata.

In this sample, this clone turned up a few times. CDR3 protein: CASSRDKRANYGYTF. In DNA, the CDR3 is TGTGCCAGCAGCAGGGACAAAAGAGCTAACTATGGCTACACCTTC. The chain carries TRBV7-9 and TRBJ1-2; D is perhaps TRBD1 (6 bases). The length of the CDR3 is 15 residues. Germline V gives CDR1 SEHNR, CDR2 FQNEAQ (reference sequence). Trimming stripped 5 bases from V and 0 bases from J, with 13 bases between. The entire variable domain, with the rest obtained from reference TRBV7-9 and TRBJ1-2, is as follows: DTGVSQNPRHKITKRGQNVTFRCDPISEHNRLYWYRQTLGQGPEFLTYFQNEAQLEKSRLLSDRFSAERPKGSFSTLEIQRTEQGDSAMYLCASSRDKRANYGYTFGSGTRLTVV.

The chain recombines TRBV29-1 with TRBJ2-3; no clear D gene. The CDR3 spans 9 residues. Germline CDR1 reads SQVTM; CDR2 reads ANQGSEA. The V end was cut by 7 bases, the J end by 4 bases, with 3 bases between. CDR3 nucleotides: TGCAGCGGATCAGATACGCAGTATTTT. This codes for CSGSDTQYF.

V and J are TRBV15 and TRBJ2-3, with TRBD2 identical over 8 bases. J was trimmed by 2 bases and V by 0 bases; bases with no gene match: 1. This CDR3 has 15 residues. The germline V gene has CDR1 LNHNV and CDR2 YYDKDF (reference sequence). CDR3 loop: CATSRERGATDTQYF. In DNA, the CDR3 is TGTGCCACCAGCAGAGAGCGGGGGGCCACAGATACGCAGTATTTT.

The genes are TRBV10-3 and TRBJ1-5; the D is unclear. Germline CDR1 is ENHRY and CDR2 is SYGVKD. Trimming removed 0 bases from V and 5 bases from J, with 8 bases in between. This CDR3 has 14 residues. The chain's CDR3 is CAISESKFDQPQHF. The CDR3 DNA follows: TGTGCCATCAGTGAGTCGAAGTTCGATCAGCCCCAGCATTTT.

A few counts support this clone. Other DNA sequences of this sample code for an identical CDR3. The V call is TRBV9, the J call TRBJ2-7, with 7 bases identical to TRBD2. V gave up 0 bases and J gave up 7 bases; unmatched junction bases: 10. The CDR3 covers 15 residues. Germline V gene lookup returns CDR1 SGDLS and CDR2 YYNGEE. CDR3 in DNA: TGTGCCAGCAGCGTAGCCCCTTCGCCAGCGGGAGAGCAGTACTTC. Its translation: CASSVAPSPAGEQYF.

A word on this clone: This specimen includes other DNA sequences encoding the same CDR3. The chain recombines TRBV5-1 with TRBJ2-3; 7 bases match TRBD2. The CDR3 has 15 residues. Germline V gives CDR1 SGHRS, CDR2 YFSETQ. With V trimmed by 1 base and J by 0 bases, 2 bases remained unmatched. The CDR3 loop is CASSLLRGSTDTQYF. For the CDR3, the DNA is TGCGCCAGCAGCTTGCTGCGGGGGAGCACAGATACGCAGTATTTT.

The chain carries TRBV30 and TRBJ2-7; 8 nucleotides line up with TRBD1. This CDR3 region has 14 residues. V lost 8 bases, J lost 2 bases, and 11 bases stayed unmatched. Germline CDR1 reads GTSNPN; CDR2 reads SVGIG (reference sequence). The CDR3 is CALSADRGAYEQYF. The CDR3, as DNA: TGTGCCCTTTCTGCCGACAGGGGAGCCTACGAGCAGTACTTC.

With regard to this clone: Its ends do not fully match the called genes, so a read error is possible. V usage is TRBV7-7 and J usage is TRBJ2-2, with 10 bases fitting TRBD2. Germline CDR1 SSHAT, CDR2 FNYEAQ (reference sequence). CDR3 length: 16 amino acids. CDR3 amino acids: CASSRIAGGNRGELFF. The CDR3, as DNA: TGTGCTAGCAGCCGGATAGCGGGGGGCAATCGAGGGGAGCTGTTTTTT.

This chain joins TRBV27 and TRBJ2-1; D gene unclear. The V and J ends lost 8 bases and 11 bases respectively, with 13 bases between them. CDR3 length equals 11 residues. CDR1 MNHEY and CDR2 SMNVEV come from the germline V gene (reference sequence). The CDR3 coding sequence is TGTGCCAGCTCTGGCAGAGCCCAGCAGTTCTTC. Its translation is CASSGRAQQFF.

V usage is TRBV30 and J usage is TRBJ2-3, with 7 positions matching TRBD1. The CDR3 is 14 residues long. The germline CDR1 and CDR2 sequences are GTSNPN and SVGIG (reference sequence). V lost 3 bases and J lost 2; bases outside the gene matches: 5. The CDR3 DNA sequence: TGTGCCTGGAGAGGGACAGTCGTCACAGATACGCAGTATTTT. This gives the protein CAWRGTVVTDTQYF.

This clone has only a few counts. The genes are TRBV29-1 and TRBJ1-1; D uncertain. The length of the CDR3 is 13 residues. Germline V lookup: CDR1 SQVTM, CDR2 ANQGSEA. V was trimmed by 4 bases and J by 6 bases, leaving 15 bases between them. The CDR3 nucleotides are TGCAGCGTTGGAGGACGAACAAGGCCTGAAGCTTTCTTT. Protein: CSVGGRTRPEAFF.

This chain uses TRBV9 with TRBJ2-5; the D gene is possibly TRBD1 (5 bases). From germline, CDR1 is SGDLS and CDR2 YYNGEE. Trimming shortened V by 7 bases and J by 3 bases, and 16 bases separated the two germline ends. The CDR3 extends over 14 amino acids. The CDR3 is CASSVGQGEETQYF. The CDR3 DNA is TGTGCCAGCTCCGTAGGGCAGGGCGAAGAGACCCAGTACTTC. The complete variable domain, with remaining parts taken from reference TRBV9 and TRBJ2-5, reads DSGVTQTPKHLITATGQRVTLRCSPRSGDLSVYWYQQSLDQGLQFLIQYYNGEERAKGNILERFSAQQFPDLHSELNLSSLELGDSALYFCASSVGQGEETQYFGPGTRLLVL.

The CDR3 coding sequence is TGTGCCAGCAGTCCGCTCGGGATCACTGAAGCTTTCTTT. Translating it yields CASSPLGITEAFF. The chain links TRBV27 to TRBJ1-1, with unresolved D. V lost 5 bases to trimming and J lost 4 bases, with 11 bases between them. Germline loops: CDR1 MNHEY, CDR2 SMNVEV (reference sequence). This CDR3 contains 13 residues.

The CDR3 DNA reads as TGTGCCAGCAGTTTTGAGTGGGGACAGCCCCAGCATTTT. Translating it yields CASSFEWGQPQHF. The chain uses TRBV28 and TRBJ1-5, with D unclear. CDR1 MDHEN and CDR2 SYDVKM come from the germline V gene. This CDR3 has 13 amino acids. V shed 3 bases and J shed 7 bases, with 10 bases lying between them.

CDR3 nucleotide sequence: TGTGCCAGCAGTCCCTCCCAGGGCCCCTATGGCTACACCTTC. Translating gives CASSPSQGPYGYTF. The V and J genes are TRBV28 and TRBJ1-2, with a possible D match to TRBD1 (5 bases). Trimming removed 5 bases from V and 4 bases from J, with 14 bases in between. This CDR3 contains 14 residues. Germline V gene data show CDR1 as MDHEN and CDR2 as SYDVKM.

CDR3 sequence reads: CSSRTGTRYEQYF. CDR3 bases: TGCAGCTCTCGTACGGGGACCCGCTACGAGCAGTACTTC. The rearrangement joins TRBV29-1 to TRBJ2-7; D may correspond to TRBD1 or TRBD2 (5 bases each). From germline, CDR1 is SQVTM and CDR2 ANQGSEA. The V and J ends lost 8 bases and 3 bases respectively, with 17 bases between them. This CDR3 contains 13 residues.

This clone was picked up a small number of times. The gene calls are TRBV29-1 and TRBJ2-7, with 9 positions matching TRBD1. The junction had 11 bases not matched to a gene; V was cut back by 4 bases and J by 7 bases. CDR3 length: 14 residues. In germline, CDR1 is SQVTM, CDR2 ANQGSEA. CDR3 bases: TGCAGCGTTGGGCACGGGACAGGGCTTCAGGAGCAGTACTTC. Translating gives CSVGHGTGLQEQYF.